These T cell receptor beta chains were read from a single sample in a study of T cell responses to AZD1222 COVID-19 vaccine. The data were produced by immunoSEQ multiplex PCR, yet TCRdb's version contains in-frame clones alone and is incomplete. The data contain some 120,000 clones, approximately 85% of them singletons. Sequencing used peripheral blood, obtained on day 0 of AZD1222 vaccination. Receptors originate from an adult in good health. Both conserved end residues are part of each CDR3. The D gene is left open where the match is weak. Clone size is not always given. Where it is, it says once, few, many or a class for expanded clones.

j_call v_call d_call clone_size cdr3_aa cdr3_nt
TRBJ2-7 TRBV30 TRBD2 NA CAWSVELAGPYEQYF TGTGCCTGGAGTGTAGAACTAGCGGGTCCCTACGAGCAGTACTTC
TRBJ2-2 TRBV14 NA NA CASSQAGTGELFF TGTGCCAGCAGCCAAGCAGGGACCGGGGAGCTGTTTTTT
TRBJ1-6 TRBV5-1 NA once CASSGVGGSPLHF TGCGCCAGCAGCGGGGTGGGAGGTTCACCCCTCCACTTT
TRBJ1-5 TRBV7-3 TRBD1 NA CASSLHVRTGANQPQHF TGTGCCAGCAGCTTACACGTTCGGACAGGGGCGAATCAGCCCCAGCATTTT
TRBJ2-7 TRBV14 TRBD2 NA CASSQETSGSYEQYF TGTGCCAGCAGCCAAGAAACTAGCGGGAGCTACGAGCAGTACTTC
TRBJ1-1 TRBV4-1 NA NA CASSHPVRGNTEAFF TGCGCCAGCAGCCATCCGGTCAGGGGGAACACTGAAGCTTTCTTT
TRBJ2-7 TRBV9 NA NA CASSERDYEQYF TGTGCCAGCAGCGAGAGGGATTACGAGCAGTACTTC
TRBJ2-1 TRBV4-3 NA NA CASSQEGSGSSYNEQFF TGCGCCAGCAGCCAAGAGGGAAGCGGTAGCTCCTACAATGAGCAGTTCTTC
TRBJ2-2 TRBV29-1 NA NA CSVGNSGSGELFF TGCAGCGTTGGTAATTCGGGGAGCGGGGAGCTGTTTTTT
TRBJ2-6 TRBV5-1 TRBD1 NA CASSFVTGISSGANVLTF TGCGCCAGCAGCTTTGTGACAGGGATAAGCTCTGGGGCCAACGTCCTGACTTTC
TRBJ1-1 TRBV4-3 NA NA CASSQVPDGEGTEAFF TGCGCCAGCAGCCAAGTGCCTGACGGAGAGGGAACTGAAGCTTTCTTT
TRBJ1-1 TRBV21-1 NA NA CASSKIVVRRNTEAFF TGTGCCAGCAGCAAAATTGTGGTCAGAAGGAACACTGAAGCTTTCTTT
TRBJ2-3 TRBV18 NA NA CASSPILQDTDTQYF TGTGCCAGCTCACCAATTCTCCAGGACACAGATACGCAGTATTTT
TRBJ1-5 TRBV4-1 TRBD1 NA CASPPGTGLGSQPQHF TGCGCCAGCCCACCGGGGACAGGGTTAGGGAGTCAGCCCCAGCATTTT
TRBJ2-7 TRBV30 TRBD1 NA CAWSQGASEQYF TGTGCCTGGAGTCAGGGGGCCTCCGAGCAGTACTTC
TRBJ1-5 TRBV29-1 NA NA CSVTLENSNQPQHF TGCAGCGTGACACTAGAGAATAGCAATCAGCCCCAGCATTTT
TRBJ2-1 TRBV5-1 NA NA CASSLALTPNEQFF TGCGCCAGCAGCTTGGCCCTTACCCCTAATGAGCAGTTCTTC
TRBJ1-2 TRBV14 NA NA CASSQANYGYTF TGTGCCAGCAGCCAAGCGAACTATGGCTACACCTTC
TRBJ2-1 TRBV30 TRBD2 NA CAWKFTSGHNEQFF TGTGCCTGGAAGTTCACTAGCGGACACAATGAGCAGTTCTTC
TRBJ1-4 TRBV3-1/TRBV3-2 NA NA CASSINGAATNEKLFF TGTGCCAGCAGCATAAATGGGGCTGCAACTAATGAAAAACTGTTTTTT
TRBJ1-2 TRBV14 NA NA CASSRQENFYGYTF TGTGCCAGCAGCAGACAGGAGAACTTCTATGGCTACACCTTC
TRBJ1-2 TRBV7-8 TRBD1 NA CASSPDRGNYGYTF TGTGCCAGCAGCCCTGACAGGGGGAACTATGGCTACACCTTC